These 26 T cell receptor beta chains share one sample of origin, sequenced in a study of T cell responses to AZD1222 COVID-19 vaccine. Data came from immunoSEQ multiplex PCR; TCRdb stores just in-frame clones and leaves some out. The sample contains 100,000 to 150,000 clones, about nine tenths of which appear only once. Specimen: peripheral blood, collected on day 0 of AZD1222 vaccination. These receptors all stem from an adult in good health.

For the CDR3, the DNA is TGTGCCAGCAGCTCCAGGTCGTACACGGGGGGCTACACCTTC. This codes for CASSSRSYTGGYTF. The chain has TRBV7-2 and TRBJ1-2; D not resolved. V lost 4 bases, J lost 8 bases, and 17 bases lay in between. Germline V lookup: CDR1 SGHTA, CDR2 FQGNSA. The CDR3 spans 14 residues.

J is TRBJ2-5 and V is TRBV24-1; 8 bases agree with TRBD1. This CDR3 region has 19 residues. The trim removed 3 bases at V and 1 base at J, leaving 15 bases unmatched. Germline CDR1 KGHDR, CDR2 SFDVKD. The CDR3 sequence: CATSDPYHLTGAVQETQYF. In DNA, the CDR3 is TGTGCCACCAGTGATCCCTACCATTTGACAGGGGCCGTCCAAGAGACCCAGTACTTC.

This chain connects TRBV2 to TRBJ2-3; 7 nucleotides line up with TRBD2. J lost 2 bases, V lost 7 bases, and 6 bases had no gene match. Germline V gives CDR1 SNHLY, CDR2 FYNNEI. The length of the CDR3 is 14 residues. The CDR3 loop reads CASKVGLYTDTQYF. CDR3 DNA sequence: TGTGCCAGCAAGGTGGGACTATACACAGATACGCAGTATTTT. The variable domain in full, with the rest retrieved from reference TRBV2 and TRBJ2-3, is EPEVTQTPSHQVTQMGQEVILRCVPISNHLYFYWYRQILGQKVEFLVSFYNNEISEKSEIFDDQFSVERPDGSNFTLKIRSTKLEDSAMYFCASKVGLYTDTQYFGPGTRLTVL.

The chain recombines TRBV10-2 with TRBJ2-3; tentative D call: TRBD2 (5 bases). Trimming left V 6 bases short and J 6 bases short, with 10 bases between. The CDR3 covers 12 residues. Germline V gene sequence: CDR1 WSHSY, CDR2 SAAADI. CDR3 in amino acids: CASSGVRDTQYF. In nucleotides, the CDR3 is TGCGCCAGCAGCGGGGTACGGGATACGCAGTATTTT.

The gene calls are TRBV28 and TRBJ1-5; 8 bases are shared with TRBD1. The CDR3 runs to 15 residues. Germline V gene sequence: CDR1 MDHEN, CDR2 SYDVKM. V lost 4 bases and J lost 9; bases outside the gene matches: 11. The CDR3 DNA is TGTGCCAGCAGTTCGGACTACAGGGGGTTCTCGCCCCAGCATTTT. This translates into CASSSDYRGFSPQHF.

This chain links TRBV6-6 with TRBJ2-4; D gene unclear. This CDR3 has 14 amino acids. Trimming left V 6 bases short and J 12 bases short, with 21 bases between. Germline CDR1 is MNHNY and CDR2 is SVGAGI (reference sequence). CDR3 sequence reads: CASSHRPDSGPQYF. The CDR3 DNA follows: TGTGCCAGCAGCCATCGGCCCGACTCCGGACCTCAGTACTTC.

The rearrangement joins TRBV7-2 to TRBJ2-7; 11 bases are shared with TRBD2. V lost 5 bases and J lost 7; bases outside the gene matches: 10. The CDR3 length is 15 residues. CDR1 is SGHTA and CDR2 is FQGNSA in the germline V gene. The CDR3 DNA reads TGTGCCAGCAGCATTAGCGGGGGGGCTACCCGGGAGCAGTACTTC. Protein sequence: CASSISGGATREQYF.

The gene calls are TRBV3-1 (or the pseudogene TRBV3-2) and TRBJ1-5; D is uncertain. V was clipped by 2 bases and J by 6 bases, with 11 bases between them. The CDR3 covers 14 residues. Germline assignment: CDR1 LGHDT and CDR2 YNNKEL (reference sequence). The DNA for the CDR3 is TGTGCCAGCAGCCAATCTTGGTACGGTCAGCCCCAGCATTTT. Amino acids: CASSQSWYGQPQHF.

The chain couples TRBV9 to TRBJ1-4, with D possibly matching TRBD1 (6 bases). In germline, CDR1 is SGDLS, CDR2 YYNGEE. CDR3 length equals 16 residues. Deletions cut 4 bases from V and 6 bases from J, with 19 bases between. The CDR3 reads CASSPLGAASDEKLFF. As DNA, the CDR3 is TGTGCCAGCAGCCCCTTGGGGGCAGCAAGTGATGAAAAACTGTTTTTT.

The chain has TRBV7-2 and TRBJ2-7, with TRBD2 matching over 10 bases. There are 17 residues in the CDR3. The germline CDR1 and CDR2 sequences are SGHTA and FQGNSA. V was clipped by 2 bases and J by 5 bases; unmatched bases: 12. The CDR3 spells CASSLWLAGGPGDEQYF. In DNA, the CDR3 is TGTGCCAGCAGCTTATGGTTAGCGGGGGGTCCGGGAGACGAGCAGTACTTC. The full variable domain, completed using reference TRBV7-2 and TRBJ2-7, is GAGVSQSPSNKVTEKGKDVELRCDPISGHTALYWYRQSLGQGLEFLIYFQGNSAPDKSGLPSDRFSAERTGGSVSTLTIQRTQQEDSAVYLCASSLWLAGGPGDEQYFGPGTRLTVT.

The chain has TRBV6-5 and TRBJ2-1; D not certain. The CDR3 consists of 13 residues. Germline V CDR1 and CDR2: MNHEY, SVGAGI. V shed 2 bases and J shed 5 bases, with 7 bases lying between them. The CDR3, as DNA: TGTGCCAGCAGTTACAGTTCTGACAATGAGCAGTTCTTC. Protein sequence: CASSYSSDNEQFF.

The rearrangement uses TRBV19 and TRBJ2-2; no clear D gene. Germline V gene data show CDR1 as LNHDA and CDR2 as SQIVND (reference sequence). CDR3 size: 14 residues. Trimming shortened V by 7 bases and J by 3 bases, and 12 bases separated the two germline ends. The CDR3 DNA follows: TGTGCCAGTATGTATCAGGATTACACCGGGGAGCTGTTTTTT. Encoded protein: CASMYQDYTGELFF.

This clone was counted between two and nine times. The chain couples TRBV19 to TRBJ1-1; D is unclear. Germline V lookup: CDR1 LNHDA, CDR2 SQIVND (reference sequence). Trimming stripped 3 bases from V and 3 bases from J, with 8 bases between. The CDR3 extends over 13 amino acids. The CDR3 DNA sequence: TGTGCCAGTAGTATGTGGGCGGACACTGAAGCTTTCTTT. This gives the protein CASSMWADTEAFF. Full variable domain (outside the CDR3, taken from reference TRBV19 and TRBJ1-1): DGGITQSPKYLFRKEGQNVTLSCEQNLNHDAMYWYRQDPGQGLRLIYYSQIVNDFQKGDIAEGYSVSREKKESFPLTVTSAQKNPTAFYLCASSMWADTEAFFGQGTRLTVV.

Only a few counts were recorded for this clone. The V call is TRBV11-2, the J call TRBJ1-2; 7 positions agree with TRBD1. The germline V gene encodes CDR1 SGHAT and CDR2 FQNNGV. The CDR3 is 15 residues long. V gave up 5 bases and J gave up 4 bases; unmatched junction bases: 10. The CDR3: CASSPLEGASYGYTF. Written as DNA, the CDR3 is TGTGCCAGCAGCCCCCTGGAGGGGGCGAGCTATGGCTACACCTTC.

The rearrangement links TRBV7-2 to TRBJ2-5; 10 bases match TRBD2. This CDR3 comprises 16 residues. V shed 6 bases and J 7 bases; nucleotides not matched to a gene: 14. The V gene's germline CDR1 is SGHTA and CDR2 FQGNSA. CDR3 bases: TGTGCCAGCAGTTTATCTAGCGGGGGACTCCCGGGGACCCAGTACTTC. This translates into CASSLSSGGLPGTQYF.

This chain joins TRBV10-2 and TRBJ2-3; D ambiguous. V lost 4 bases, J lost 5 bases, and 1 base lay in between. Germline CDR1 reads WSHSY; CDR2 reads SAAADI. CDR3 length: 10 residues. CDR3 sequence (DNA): TGCGCCAGCAGTGGAGATACGCAGTATTTT. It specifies CASSGDTQYF.

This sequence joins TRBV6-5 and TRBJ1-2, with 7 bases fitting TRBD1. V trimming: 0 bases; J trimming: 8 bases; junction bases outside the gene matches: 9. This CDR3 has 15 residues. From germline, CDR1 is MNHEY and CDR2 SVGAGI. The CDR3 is CASSYSGTDTRGYTF. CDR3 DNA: TGTGCCAGCAGTTACTCGGGGACAGACACGCGGGGCTACACCTTC.

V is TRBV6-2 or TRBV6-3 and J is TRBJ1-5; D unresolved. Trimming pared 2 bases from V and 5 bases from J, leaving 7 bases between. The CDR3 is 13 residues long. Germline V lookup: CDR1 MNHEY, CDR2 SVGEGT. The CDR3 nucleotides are TGTGCCAGCAGTTACAGGTTAGATCAGCCCCAGCATTTT. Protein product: CASSYRLDQPQHF.

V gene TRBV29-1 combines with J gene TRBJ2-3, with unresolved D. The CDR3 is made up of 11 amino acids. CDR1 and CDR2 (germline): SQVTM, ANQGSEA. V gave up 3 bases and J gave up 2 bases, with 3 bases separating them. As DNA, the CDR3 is TGCAGCGTTGAGGTCACAGATACGCAGTATTTT. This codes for CSVEVTDTQYF.

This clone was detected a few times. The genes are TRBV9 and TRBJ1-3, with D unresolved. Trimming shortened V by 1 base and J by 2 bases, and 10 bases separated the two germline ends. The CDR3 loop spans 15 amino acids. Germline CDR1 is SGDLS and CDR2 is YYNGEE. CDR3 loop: CASSVLGRAGNTIYF. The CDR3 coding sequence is TGTGCCAGCAGCGTACTCGGGAGGGCTGGAAACACCATATATTTT.

CDR3 sequence reads: CASSTYGVNEQFF. The CDR3 nucleotides are TGTGCCAGCAGCACCTACGGGGTGAATGAGCAGTTCTTC. J is TRBJ2-1 and V is TRBV3-1 (or the pseudogene TRBV3-2), with a weak D call TRBD2 (5 bases). The CDR3 runs 13 residues. The V end was cut by 5 bases, the J end by 7 bases, with 12 bases between. Germline values: CDR1 LGHDT, CDR2 YNNKEL (reference sequence).

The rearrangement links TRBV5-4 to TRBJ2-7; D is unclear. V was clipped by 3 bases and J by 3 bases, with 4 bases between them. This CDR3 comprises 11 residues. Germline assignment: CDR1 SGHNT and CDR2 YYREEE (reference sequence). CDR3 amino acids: CASSYNYEQYF. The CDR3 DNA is TGTGCCAGCAGCTACAACTACGAGCAGTACTTC.

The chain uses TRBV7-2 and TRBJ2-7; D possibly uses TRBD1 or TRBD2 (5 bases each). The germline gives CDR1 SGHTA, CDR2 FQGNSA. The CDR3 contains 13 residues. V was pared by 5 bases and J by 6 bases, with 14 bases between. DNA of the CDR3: TGTGCCAGCAGCAGAGGGGTAGTCCGCGAGCAGTACTTC. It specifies CASSRGVVREQYF.

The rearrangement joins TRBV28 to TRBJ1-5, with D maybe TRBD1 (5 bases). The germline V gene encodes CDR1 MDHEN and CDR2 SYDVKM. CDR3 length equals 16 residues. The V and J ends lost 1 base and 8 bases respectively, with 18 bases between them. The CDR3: CASSLYSWQGSKPQHF. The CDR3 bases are TGTGCCAGCAGTTTATATTCTTGGCAGGGTAGTAAGCCCCAGCATTTT.

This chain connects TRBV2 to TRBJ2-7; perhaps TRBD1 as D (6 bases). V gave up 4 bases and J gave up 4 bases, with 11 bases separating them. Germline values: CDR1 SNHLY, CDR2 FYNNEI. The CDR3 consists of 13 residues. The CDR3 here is CASSGTEGYEQYF. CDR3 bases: TGTGCCAGCAGTGGGACAGAGGGGTACGAGCAGTACTTC.

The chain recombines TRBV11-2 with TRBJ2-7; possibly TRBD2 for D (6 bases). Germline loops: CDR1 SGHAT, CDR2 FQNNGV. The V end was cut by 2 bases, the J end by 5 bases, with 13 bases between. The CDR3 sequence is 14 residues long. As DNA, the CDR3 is TGTGCCAGCAGCTTACGGCAGGGCGGGAACGAGCAGTACTTC. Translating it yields CASSLRQGGNEQYF.